The 6 T cell receptor beta chains presented below share a single source sample, sequenced in a study of Ad26.COV2.S vaccination and SARS-CoV-2 variants. Sample treatment: around 19 received Ad26.COV2.S at low or high dose, single or two shots; about 5 received placebo; per-sample allocation not given. Sample collection was performed on day 63 after the first vaccine or placebo injection. The repertoire was sequenced with immunoSEQ multiplex PCR; TCRdb's copy has only in-frame clones and lacks some. The repertoire holds more than 300,000 clones, about 85% seen once, with about 6.4% in the top ten. The sequencing here drew on peripheral blood, taken in a trial of Ad26.COV2.S vaccine versus placebo. The source is a person between 18 and 60 years old who received the Ad26.COV2.S COVID-19 vaccine or a placebo.

The chain couples TRBV10-3 to TRBJ2-1; D might be TRBD1 (6 bases). The ends were cut back, 7 bases at V and 3 bases at J, with 16 bases in the middle. Germline CDR1 ENHRY, CDR2 SYGVKD. There are 15 residues in the CDR3. The DNA of the CDR3 is TGTGCCATCATGACGGGACAAAATTTCTACAATGAGCAGTTCTTC. As protein: CAIMTGQNFYNEQFF.

The chain employs TRBV7-3 and TRBJ2-2; 10 nucleotides agree with TRBD2. CDR1 and CDR2 from the germline V gene are SGHTA and FQGTGA. The CDR3 has 17 amino acids. V was clipped by 1 base and J by 5 bases; unmatched bases: 7. CDR3 nucleotides: TGTGCCAGCAGCTTAAAAACCCTAGCGGGGGAAACCGGGGAGCTGTTTTTT. This gives the protein CASSLKTLAGETGELFF.

This chain connects TRBV5-6 to TRBJ2-7; tentative D call: TRBD1 (6 bases). The CDR3 spans 16 residues. Per the germline V gene, CDR1 is SGHDT and CDR2 is YYEEEE. V was shortened by 4 bases and J by 2 bases, with 19 bases between the two germline ends. CDR3 sequence reads: CASSPGTKGPPYEQYF. In DNA form, the CDR3 reads TGTGCCAGCAGCCCCGGGACAAAGGGCCCCCCCTACGAGCAGTACTTC.

The chain uses TRBV7-2 and TRBJ2-7; 7 bases match TRBD1. V lost 6 bases and J lost 3; bases outside the gene matches: 5. Germline V CDR1 and CDR2: SGHTA, FQGNSA. The CDR3 is 13 residues long. The chain's CDR3 is CASSLDRFYEQYF. The CDR3 coding sequence is TGTGCCAGCAGTTTGGACAGGTTCTACGAGCAGTACTTC.

V is TRBV19 and J is TRBJ1-1; 8 nucleotides align to TRBD1. The germline CDR1 and CDR2 sequences are LNHDA and SQIVND (reference sequence). V was clipped by 3 bases and J by 8 bases; unmatched bases: 2. The CDR3 has 12 amino acids. CDR3 in amino acids: CASSIRDREAFF. The DNA for the CDR3 is TGTGCCAGTAGTATTCGGGACAGGGAAGCTTTCTTT.

This clone has a single count. The chain employs TRBV14 and TRBJ2-1; D remains ambiguous. CDR1 is SGHDN, CDR2 FVKESK, per germline. The CDR3 spans 18 residues. Deletions cut 3 bases from V and 2 bases from J, with 20 bases between. CDR3 loop: CASSHRRGGIGAYNEQFF. In nucleotides, the CDR3 is TGTGCCAGCAGCCATCGTCGAGGTGGCATTGGGGCCTACAATGAGCAGTTCTTC.